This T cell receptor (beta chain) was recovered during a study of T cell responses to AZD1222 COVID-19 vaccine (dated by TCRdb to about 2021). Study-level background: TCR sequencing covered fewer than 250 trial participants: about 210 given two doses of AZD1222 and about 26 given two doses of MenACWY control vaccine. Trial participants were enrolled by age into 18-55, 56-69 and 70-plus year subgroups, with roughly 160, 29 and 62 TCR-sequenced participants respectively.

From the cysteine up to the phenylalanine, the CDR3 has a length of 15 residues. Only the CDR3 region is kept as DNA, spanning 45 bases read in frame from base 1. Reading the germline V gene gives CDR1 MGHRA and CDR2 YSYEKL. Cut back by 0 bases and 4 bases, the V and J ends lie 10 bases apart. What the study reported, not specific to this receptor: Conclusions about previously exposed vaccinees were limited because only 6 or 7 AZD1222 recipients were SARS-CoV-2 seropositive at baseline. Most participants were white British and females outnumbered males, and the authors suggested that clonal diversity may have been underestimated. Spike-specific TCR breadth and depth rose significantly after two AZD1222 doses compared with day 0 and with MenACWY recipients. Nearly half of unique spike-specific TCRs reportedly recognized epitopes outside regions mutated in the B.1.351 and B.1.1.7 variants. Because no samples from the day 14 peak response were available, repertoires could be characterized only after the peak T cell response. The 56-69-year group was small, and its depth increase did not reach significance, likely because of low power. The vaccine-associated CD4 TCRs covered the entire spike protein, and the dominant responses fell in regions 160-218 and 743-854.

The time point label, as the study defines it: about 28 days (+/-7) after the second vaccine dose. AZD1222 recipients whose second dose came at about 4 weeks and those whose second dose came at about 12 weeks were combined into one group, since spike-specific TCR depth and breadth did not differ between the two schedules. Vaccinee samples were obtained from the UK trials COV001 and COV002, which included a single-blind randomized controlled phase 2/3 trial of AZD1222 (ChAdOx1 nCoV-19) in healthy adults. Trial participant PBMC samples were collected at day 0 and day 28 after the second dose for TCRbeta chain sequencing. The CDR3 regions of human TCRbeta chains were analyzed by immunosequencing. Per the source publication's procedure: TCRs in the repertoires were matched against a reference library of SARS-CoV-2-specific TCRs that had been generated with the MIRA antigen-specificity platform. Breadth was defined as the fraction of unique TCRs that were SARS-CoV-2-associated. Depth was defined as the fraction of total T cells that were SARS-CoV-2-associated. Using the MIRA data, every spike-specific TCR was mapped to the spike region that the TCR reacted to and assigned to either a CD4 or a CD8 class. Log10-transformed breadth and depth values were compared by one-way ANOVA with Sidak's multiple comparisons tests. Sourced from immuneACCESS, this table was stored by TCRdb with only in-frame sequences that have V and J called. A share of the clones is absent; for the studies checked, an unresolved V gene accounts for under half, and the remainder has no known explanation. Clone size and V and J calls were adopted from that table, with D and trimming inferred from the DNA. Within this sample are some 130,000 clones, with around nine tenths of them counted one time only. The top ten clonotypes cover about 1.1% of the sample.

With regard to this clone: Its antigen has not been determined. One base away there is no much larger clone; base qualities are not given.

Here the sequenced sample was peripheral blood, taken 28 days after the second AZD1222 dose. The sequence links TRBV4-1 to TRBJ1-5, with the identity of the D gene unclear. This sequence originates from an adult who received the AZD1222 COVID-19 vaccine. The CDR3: CASSQDMGSNQPQHF. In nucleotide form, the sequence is TGCGCCAGCAGCCAAGATATGGGGTCAAATCAGCCCCAGCATTTT.